These 9 T cell receptor beta chains were sequenced from one sample in a study of blood T cell repertoires in COVID-19. TCRdb's copy holds only in-frame clones and misses some; the assay was immunoSEQ multiplex PCR. This table holds about 420,000 clones, roughly 89% found once. Sequencing was done on a sample of peripheral blood. These receptors all come from a man aged 18 to 30 with COVID-19, enrolled during active disease.

This chain links TRBV19 with TRBJ2-3, with D possibly matching TRBD1 (5 bases). Germline assignment: CDR1 LNHDA and CDR2 SQIVND (reference sequence). V was pared by 7 bases and J by 0 bases, with 11 bases between. The CDR3 extends over 14 amino acids. The CDR3 sequence is CASTKGPSTDTQYF. In nucleotides, the CDR3 is TGTGCCAGTACCAAGGGGCCAAGCACAGATACGCAGTATTTT.

This clone was counted once. At one end, the junction sequence differs from germline, possibly due to a read error. The chain links TRBV29-1 to TRBJ1-3; D is uncertain. Germline CDR1 and CDR2: SQVTM and ANQGSEA. CDR3 length equals 13 residues. The CDR3 spells CSVEGGSGNTIYF. CDR3 coding DNA: TGCAGCGTTGAGGGCGGGTCTGGGAACACCATATATTTT.

The CDR3 bases are TGTGCCAGCAGCTTTTCAGGACTAGCAACGAACAATGAGCAGTTCTTC. Translating gives CASSFSGLATNNEQFF. This chain connects TRBV11-3 to TRBJ2-1, with 8 bases identical to TRBD2. Germline assignment: CDR1 SGHNT and CDR2 YENEEA. This CDR3 contains 16 residues. The J segment lost 5 bases and the V segment lost 3 bases, leaving 9 bases of the junction unmatched.

The rearrangement links TRBV14 to TRBJ2-7; TRBD1 matches at 9 bases. The V and J ends lost 5 bases and 5 bases, in that order; junction bases with no gene match: 10. Germline values: CDR1 SGHDN, CDR2 FVKESK. The CDR3 contains 15 residues. Here the CDR3 DNA reads TGTGCCAGCAGCAGAACCCGGGACAGGGTCCACGAGCAGTACTTC. Translated, it gives CASSRTRDRVHEQYF. Supplemented by reference TRBV14 and TRBJ2-7, the full variable domain reads EAGVTQFPSHSVIEKGQTVTLRCDPISGHDNLYWYRRVMGKEIKFLLHFVKESKQDESGMPNNRFLAERTGGTYSTLKVQPAELEDSGVYFCASSRTRDRVHEQYFGPGTRLTVT.

The chain uses TRBV2 and TRBJ2-5; TRBD2 agrees at 7 bases. The length of the CDR3 is 16 residues. Trimming cost V 1 base and J 1 base; bases outside gene matches: 6. Germline V gives CDR1 SNHLY, CDR2 FYNNEI. Written as DNA, the CDR3 is TGTGCCAGCAGTGAAGTTGACCTAGCGGCCCAAGAGACCCAGTACTTC. It yields the protein CASSEVDLAAQETQYF.

The rearrangement uses TRBV14 and TRBJ2-1; 11 positions agree with TRBD2. V was pared by 1 base and J by 4 bases, with 9 bases of the junction left unmatched. Germline-derived CDR1 and CDR2 are SGHDN and FVKESK. The CDR3 is made up of 18 amino acids. Here the CDR3 reads CASSQGSPGLAAYNEQFF. The CDR3 bases are TGTGCCAGCAGCCAAGGAAGTCCGGGACTAGCGGCATACAATGAGCAGTTCTTC.

V gene TRBV10-1 combines with J gene TRBJ2-3, with 13 positions matching TRBD2. CDR1 is WNHNN and CDR2 is SYGVQD in the germline V gene (reference sequence). J lost 8 bases, V lost 4 bases, and 6 bases had no gene match. The CDR3 extends over 15 amino acids. CDR3 in amino acids: CASSGTSGGFGTQYF. CDR3 sequence (DNA): TGCGCCAGCAGTGGGACTAGCGGGGGCTTTGGTACGCAGTATTTT.

This chain joins TRBV25-1 and TRBJ2-6; no firm D call. Per the germline V gene, CDR1 is MGHDK and CDR2 is SYGVNS. The ends were cut back, 5 bases at V and 0 bases at J, with 8 bases in the middle. CDR3 size: 15 residues. The CDR3 here is CASSPGHSGANVLTF. The CDR3 bases are TGTGCCAGCAGTCCTGGGCACTCTGGGGCCAACGTCCTGACTTTC.

The table lists this clone with a count of one. The chain has TRBV27 and TRBJ2-2; the match to TRBD1 covers 9 bases. This CDR3 has 18 residues. Germline V gene lookup returns CDR1 MNHEY and CDR2 SMNVEV (reference sequence). With 1 base clipped from V and 0 bases from J, the junction kept 6 bases outside the gene matches. CDR3 nucleotide sequence: TGTGCCAGCAGTTTATGGGACAGGGCAAGGTCGAACACCGGGGAGCTGTTTTTT. Translation gives CASSLWDRARSNTGELFF.